This T cell receptor beta chain was recovered during a study of blood T cell repertoires in COVID-19. Study-level background: There were acute and convalescent COVID-19 samples, and they came from the United States, Italy and Spain. PBMCs, B-cell-depleted T cells, or T cells provided the cDNA or gDNA that made up the material.

It was during active infection that Seattle patients were enrolled and then longitudinally followed. Source study methods: Reference gene primer amplification in the assay estimated nucleated cell counts. Libraries were prepared by immunoSEQ multiplex PCR; TCRdb keeps only in-frame clonotypes and omits some of them. That table gives V, J and clone size, and the DNA gave D and trimming. Here the sample spans about 280,000 clones, about 90% being singletons. The receptor's source is a woman aged 25 to 39 with COVID-19, enrolled during active disease. Sequencing was carried out using peripheral blood.

The CDR3, as DNA: TGCAGTGCAAGTACGATCAGGGGAGCGGGAGGCTACACCTTC. It specifies CSASTIRGAGGYTF. This chain connects TRBV20-1 to TRBJ1-2; possibly TRBD1 for D (6 bases). V was cut by 6 bases and J by 8 bases, with 22 bases left in between. CDR1 and CDR2 from the germline V gene are DFQATT and SNEGSKA (reference sequence). The CDR3 runs to 14 residues.